The 2 T cell receptor beta chains reported below all come from one sample, sequenced in a study of response to subunit inactivated influenza vaccine. MiXCR, run by TCRdb on the RT-PCR reads, gives a single entry per CDR3 protein. Among hundreds of thousands of distinct CDR3 sequences listed, 11% to 15% were seen once. The starting material was PBMCs from blood, obtained about 14 days before vaccination. The receptor set was obtained from a man aged 50 or older who received an inactivated influenza vaccine.

The table lists this clonotype with a few counts. The rearrangement links TRBV6-1 to TRBJ2-7; tentatively, D is TRBD2 (6 bases). Deletions cut 1 base from V and 6 bases from J, with 13 bases between. The CDR3 has 14 amino acids. CDR1 MNHNS and CDR2 SASEGT come from the germline V gene. The CDR3 DNA reads as TGTGCCAGCAGTGAAGAGAGCTGGGGAGGCGAGCAGTACTTC. Its translation: CASSEESWGGEQYF.

This clonotype was recorded a few times. The V call is TRBV7-9, the J call TRBJ2-5, with 7 bases lining up with TRBD2. This CDR3 has 15 amino acids. With V trimmed by 5 bases and J by 0 bases, 6 bases remained unmatched. Germline CDR1 is SEHNR and CDR2 is FQNEAQ (reference sequence). CDR3: CASSPGTTNQETQYF. The CDR3 bases are TGTGCCAGCAGCCCAGGGACTACCAACCAAGAGACCCAGTACTTC.